This section outlines one TCR beta chain sequence together with its context. The sample belongs to a study of blood T cell repertoires in COVID-19. In the original workflow: It was from reference gene primer amplification that nucleated cell counts were estimated. Profiled with immunoSEQ multiplex PCR; TCRdb holds only in-frame clones, not every one. V and J calls and clone size come straight from that table; D and trimming were deduced from the DNA. The sample holds over 30,000 clones; about 90% are singletons and the top ten take roughly 19%. This TCR derives from a man older than 75 with acute or convalescent COVID-19. The sample taken for sequencing was peripheral blood.

In DNA, the CDR3 is TGTGCCAGCAGTCACTTCGACAGGGCCCAGAAAGAGACCCAGTACTTC. This gives the protein CASSHFDRAQKETQYF. J is TRBJ2-5 and V is TRBV6-5; the match to TRBD1 covers 7 bases. J gave up 3 bases and V 5 bases, and 12 bases lay outside the gene matches. The CDR3 length is 16 residues. Germline CDR1 and CDR2: MNHEY and SVGAGI.